One and the same sample provided the 27 T cell receptor beta chains below, sequenced in a study of blood T cells in healthy people across ages. A sample-barcoded 5' primer and a J-beta primer mix were used in a second PCR of about 7 to 12 cycles. TCRdb re-called the 5' RACE reads with MiXCR, one entry per CDR3 protein. The sample shows 600,000 to 900,000 distinct CDR3 sequences, approximately 24% of them seen only once. These sequences were also reported in another study, on T cells of mothers and their children.

Sequencing used blood. The receptors originated from a boy younger than 18 in good health.

This sequence joins TRBV3-1 and TRBJ1-2, with D uncertain. The V end was cut by 2 bases, the J end by 2 bases, with 6 bases between. There are 13 residues in the CDR3. Germline assignment: CDR1 LGHDT and CDR2 YNNKEL (reference sequence). CDR3: CASSQLWNYGYTF. CDR3 sequence (DNA): TGTGCCAGCAGCCAATTGTGGAACTATGGCTACACCTTC.

This clonotype was seen more than once but under ten times. This chain uses TRBV5-1 with TRBJ2-5, with D possibly being TRBD1 or TRBD2 (5 bases each). Trimming removed 4 bases at V and 1 base at J, with 14 bases between. The length of the CDR3 is 15 residues. The germline gives CDR1 SGHRS, CDR2 YFSETQ. The CDR3, as DNA: TGCGCCAGCAGCCTCGGGACGCCTAGCCAAGAGACCCAGTACTTC. Translating gives CASSLGTPSQETQYF. The entire variable domain, with the rest obtained from reference TRBV5-1 and TRBJ2-5, is as follows: KAGVTQTPRYLIKTRGQQVTLSCSPISGHRSVSWYQQTPGQGLQFLFEYFSETQRNKGNFPGRFSGRQFSNSRSEMNVSTLELGDSALYLCASSLGTPSQETQYFGPGTRLLVL.

The chain has TRBV4-1 and TRBJ2-1; 7 bases are shared with TRBD1. The trim removed 4 bases at V and 11 bases at J, leaving 14 bases unmatched. The germline V gene has CDR1 MGHRA and CDR2 YSYEKL. The CDR3 length is 15 residues. In DNA form, the CDR3 reads TGCGCCAGCAGCCCCCTCGGCAGGGGGATCGATCAGCAGTTCTTC. Its protein is CASSPLGRGIDQQFF.

This clonotype turned up a few times. The CDR3 bases are TGTGCCAGCAGTAGCACAGGCCATAGCACAGATACGCAGTATTTT. Translated: CASSSTGHSTDTQYF. The V gene is TRBV28, the J gene TRBJ2-3; D may be TRBD1 (5 bases). The CDR3 loop spans 15 amino acids. Trimming removed 5 bases at V and 0 bases at J, with 12 bases between. Germline CDR1 and CDR2: MDHEN and SYDVKM.

Only a few counts were recorded for this clonotype. The chain employs TRBV28 and TRBJ2-5, with 8 positions matching TRBD1. This CDR3 spans 14 amino acids. V lost 4 bases, J lost 6 bases, and 7 bases stayed unmatched. Per the germline V gene, CDR1 is MDHEN and CDR2 is SYDVKM. The CDR3 nucleotides are TGTGCCAGCAGTTCCGGACAGGGATATCAGACCCAGTACTTC. It codes for CASSSGQGYQTQYF.

The V and J genes are TRBV4-2 and TRBJ1-2; 12 nucleotides line up with TRBD1. CDR1 is LGHNA, CDR2 YNFKEQ, per germline. The V segment lost 6 bases and the J segment 1 base; nucleotides outside the gene matches: 9. The length of the CDR3 is 17 residues. In DNA form, the CDR3 reads TGTGCCAGCAGTACGGGACAGGGGGCGTCGGGTAACTATGGCTACACCTTC. Residues: CASSTGQGASGNYGYTF.

With regard to this clonotype: This could be a read error, since a much larger clone is one nucleotide away. Without the conserved terminal phenylalanine or tryptophan, this CDR3 likely stems from a read error. The CDR3: CASSPQGGSTEAFS. The CDR3 nucleotides are TGTGCCAGCAGCCCACAGGGAGGGAGCACTGAAGCTTTCTCT. The chain employs TRBV7-2 and TRBJ1-1; D is possibly TRBD1 (6 bases). Germline CDR1 is SGHTA and CDR2 is FQGNSA. With 5 bases removed from V and 4 bases from J, the gap between germline ends came to 14 bases. The CDR3 totals 14 residues.

The table lists this clonotype with a few counts. The chain has TRBV15 and TRBJ2-3; 11 bases are a match to TRBD1. The V segment lost 9 bases and the J segment 3 bases; nucleotides outside the gene matches: 2. This CDR3 region has 13 residues. CDR1 and CDR2 from the germline V gene are LNHNV and YYDKDF (reference sequence). This CDR3 is CATRDRGTDTQYF. The CDR3 coding sequence is TGTGCCACTAGGGACAGGGGGACAGATACGCAGTATTTT.

V gene TRBV5-1 combines with J gene TRBJ2-5; D perhaps matches TRBD2 (6 bases). The CDR3 consists of 14 residues. Germline values: CDR1 SGHRS, CDR2 YFSETQ. The germline V and J ends were trimmed by 5 bases and 4 bases, with 15 bases remaining between them. Here the CDR3 DNA reads TGCGCCAGCAGTACATACCCCGGGGGAGAGACCCAGTACTTC. Translation: CASSTYPGGETQYF.

A single count supports this clonotype. As the CDR3 is not closed by the conserved phenylalanine or tryptophan, this likely results from a read error. This sequence joins TRBV14 and TRBJ2-5; D is ambiguous. The CDR3 has 17 amino acids. Per the germline V gene, CDR1 is SGHDN and CDR2 is FVKESK. Trimming left V 3 bases short and J 4 bases short, with 21 bases between. The CDR3 nucleotides are TGTGCCAGCAGCCATGGCCTGGCGAGATCGATCGCAGAGACCCAGTACCTC. Protein: CASSHGLARSIAETQYL.

The chain is built from TRBV7-9 and TRBJ1-2, with D possibly matching TRBD1 (5 bases). From germline, CDR1 is SEHNR and CDR2 FQNEAQ (reference sequence). Trimming took off 9 bases at V and 9 bases at J, with 14 bases between the two ends. The CDR3 covers 11 residues. The CDR3 nucleotides read TGTGCCAGTCATGGAGGGGAACGCTACACCTTC. Protein sequence: CASHGGERYTF. Variable domain in full (rest from reference TRBV7-9 and TRBJ1-2): DTGVSQNPRHKITKRGQNVTFRCDPISEHNRLYWYRQTLGQGPEFLTYFQNEAQLEKSRLLSDRFSAERPKGSFSTLEIQRTEQGDSAMYLCASHGGERYTFGSGTRLTVV.

This clonotype was counted between two and nine times. The V call is TRBV3-1, the J call TRBJ2-5; D uncertain. Matching the DNA end better, TRBJ2-7 makes the J call doubtful. The CDR3 is 14 residues long. Germline V gene lookup returns CDR1 LGHDT and CDR2 YNNKEL (reference sequence). The CDR3 protein is CASNPLLTLGEQYF. CDR3 coding DNA: TGTGCCAGCAACCCCTTACTGACCCTGGGCGAGCAGTACTTC.

This clonotype was detected a few times. The rearrangement links TRBV27 to TRBJ1-5; D unclear. Per the germline V gene, CDR1 is MNHEY and CDR2 is SMNVEV (reference sequence). The CDR3 extends over 14 amino acids. V lost 5 bases, J lost 5 bases, and 13 bases lay in between. DNA of the CDR3: TGTGCCAGCAGTGCCCGACCGACCGATCAGCCCCAGCATTTT. Amino acid sequence: CASSARPTDQPQHF.

J is TRBJ2-1 and V is TRBV5-5; D might be TRBD2 (5 bases). The V and J ends lost 10 bases and 6 bases respectively, with 17 bases between them. CDR3 size: 13 residues. In germline, CDR1 is SGHKS, CDR2 YYEKEE (reference sequence). CDR3 sequence reads: CASSGNPLNEQFF. The CDR3 DNA reads as TGTGCCTCTTCGGGGAATCCCCTCAATGAGCAGTTCTTC.

This clonotype occurred a few times. The gene calls are TRBV29-1 and TRBJ2-1, with 11 bases aligning to TRBD2. V shed 7 bases and J 6 bases; nucleotides not matched to a gene: 8. Germline V gene lookup returns CDR1 SQVTM and CDR2 ANQGSEA. This CDR3 comprises 14 residues. The CDR3 sequence: CSGQLAGVGNEQFF. DNA of the CDR3: TGCAGCGGGCAACTAGCGGGGGTGGGCAATGAGCAGTTCTTC.

A few counts support this clonotype. The chain links TRBV25-1 to TRBJ2-7, with a tentative D call TRBD1 (5 bases). The CDR3 has 12 amino acids. Germline CDR1 MGHDK, CDR2 SYGVNS. Trimming pared 10 bases from V and 0 bases from J, leaving 10 bases between. CDR3 region: CATGWSSYEQYF. CDR3 nucleotides: TGTGCCACAGGGTGGAGCTCCTACGAGCAGTACTTC.

Concerning this clonotype itself: A much more abundant neighbour one base away suggests this may be a read error. The V and J genes are TRBV6-2 or TRBV6-3 and TRBJ1-1, with D unresolved. CDR1 is MNHEY, CDR2 SVGEGT, per germline. Trimming stripped 6 bases from V and 2 bases from J, with 4 bases between. This CDR3 has 11 amino acids. The CDR3 spells CASRDNTEAFF. The CDR3 nucleotides read TGTGCCAGCAGGGACAACACTGAAGCTTTCTTT.

This clonotype was seen more than once but under ten times. The gene calls are TRBV6-5 and TRBJ1-1; the D is unclear. This CDR3 comprises 15 residues. Germline V gene sequence: CDR1 MNHEY, CDR2 SVGAGI. Trimming cost V 4 bases and J 0 bases, with 12 bases left between them. The CDR3 nucleotides read TGTGCCAGCAGTTTCCTGGACGGGCTGAACACTGAAGCTTTCTTT. As protein: CASSFLDGLNTEAFF.

This clonotype was recorded a few times. This chain connects TRBV3-1 to TRBJ1-4, with D hard to call. Trimming shortened V by 1 base and J by 8 bases, and 8 bases separated the two germline ends. The CDR3 has 13 residues. CDR1 LGHDT and CDR2 YNNKEL come from the germline V gene (reference sequence). In DNA, the CDR3 is TGTGCCAGCAGCCAAGCCTCCCTAGAAAAACTGTTTTTT. It codes for CASSQASLEKLFF. Full variable domain (remainder filled in from reference TRBV3-1 and TRBJ1-4): DTAVSQTPKYLVTQMGNDKSIKCEQNLGHDTMYWYKQDSKKFLKIMFSYNNKELIINETVPNRFSPKSPDKAHLNLHINSLELGDSAVYFCASSQASLEKLFFGSGTQLSVL.

There are a few counts of this clonotype. This chain uses TRBV7-6 with TRBJ2-7; 7 bases fit TRBD2. Germline V gene sequence: CDR1 SGHVS, CDR2 FNYEAQ. V was clipped by 4 bases and J by 7 bases; unmatched bases: 13. The length of the CDR3 is 15 residues. CDR3 nucleotides: TGTGCCAGCAGCTCGTCAGCGGGGAGCCCGCGGGAGCAGTACTTC. Protein: CASSSSAGSPREQYF.

This clonotype came up a few times. CDR3 in amino acids: CASSPGTRRDTQYF. CDR3 bases: TGCGCCAGCAGCCCAGGGACTAGACGTGATACGCAGTATTTT. This chain uses TRBV5-1 with TRBJ2-3; 8 bases are a match to TRBD2. This CDR3 has 14 amino acids. V was pared by 4 bases and J by 6 bases, with 7 bases of the junction left unmatched. CDR1 is SGHRS, CDR2 YFSETQ, per germline.

In this sample, this clonotype turned up a few times. The rearrangement links TRBV11-2 to TRBJ2-5, with TRBD1 matching 9 bases. The V segment lost 5 bases and the J segment 2 bases; nucleotides outside the gene matches: 9. The germline CDR1 and CDR2 sequences are SGHAT and FQNNGV. This CDR3 contains 16 residues. CDR3 sequence: CASSLSVGQGQETQYF. In DNA form, the CDR3 reads TGTGCCAGCAGCCTTTCCGTGGGACAGGGTCAAGAGACCCAGTACTTC.

This clonotype was recorded many times. The rearrangement links TRBV4-1 to TRBJ2-2, with TRBD1 as a possible D gene (5 bases). Germline V gene data show CDR1 as MGHRA and CDR2 as YSYEKL. Between the trimmed V and J ends, which lost 1 base and 2 bases, there was a span of 14 bases. The CDR3 runs 17 residues. The CDR3 loop is CASSQVRRDGNTGELFF. CDR3 nucleotide sequence: TGCGCCAGCAGCCAAGTCCGCAGGGATGGTAACACCGGGGAGCTGTTTTTT.

The genes are TRBV4-1 and TRBJ2-3; 11 bases line up with TRBD2. V gave up 4 bases and J gave up 0 bases; unmatched junction bases: 9. This CDR3 has 18 residues. CDR1 and CDR2 (germline): MGHRA, YSYEKL. CDR3 bases: TGCGCCAGCAGCCCCGCGGGACTAGCGGTAATTAGCACAGATACGCAGTATTTT. It codes for CASSPAGLAVISTDTQYF.

The chain employs TRBV20-1 and TRBJ1-1; the match to TRBD1 covers 7 bases. CDR1 DFQATT and CDR2 SNEGSKA come from the germline V gene (reference sequence). V lost 6 bases to trimming and J lost 3 bases; unmatched junction nucleotides: 7. The CDR3 has 13 amino acids. CDR3 protein: CSAPTGVDTEAFF. The CDR3 nucleotides are TGCAGTGCGCCTACAGGGGTGGACACTGAAGCTTTCTTT.

In this sample, this clonotype turned up a few times. CDR3 DNA: TGCAGTTTACAAAACGGGGGGCAGGGAGAGACCCAGTACTTC. Protein product: CSLQNGGQGETQYF. The chain links TRBV20-1 to TRBJ2-5, with D possibly matching TRBD2 (7 bases). V was pared by 8 bases and J by 4 bases, with 20 bases between. The germline CDR1 and CDR2 sequences are DFQATT and SNEGSKA (reference sequence). This CDR3 contains 14 residues.

This rearrangement joins TRBV29-1 to TRBJ1-1; D is uncertain. The CDR3 length is 14 residues. Germline V gene data show CDR1 as SQVTM and CDR2 as ANQGSEA. Trimming removed 4 bases at V and 1 base at J, with 13 bases between. CDR3 DNA: TGCAGCGTTGCGATCCCCGTTGAGAACACTGAAGCTTTCTTT. It encodes CSVAIPVENTEAFF.